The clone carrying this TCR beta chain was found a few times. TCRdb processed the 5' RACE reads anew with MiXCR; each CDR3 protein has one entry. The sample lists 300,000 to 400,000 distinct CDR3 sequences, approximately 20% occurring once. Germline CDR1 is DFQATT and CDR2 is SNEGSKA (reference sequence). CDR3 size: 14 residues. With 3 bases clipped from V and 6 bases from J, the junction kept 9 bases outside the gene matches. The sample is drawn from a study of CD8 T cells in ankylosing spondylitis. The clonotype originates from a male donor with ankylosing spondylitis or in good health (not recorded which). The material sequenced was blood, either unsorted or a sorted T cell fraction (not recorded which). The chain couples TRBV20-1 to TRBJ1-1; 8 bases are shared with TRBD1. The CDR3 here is CSARGRQGRPEAFF. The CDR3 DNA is TGCAGTGCTAGGGGTAGACAGGGGAGGCCTGAAGCTTTCTTT.